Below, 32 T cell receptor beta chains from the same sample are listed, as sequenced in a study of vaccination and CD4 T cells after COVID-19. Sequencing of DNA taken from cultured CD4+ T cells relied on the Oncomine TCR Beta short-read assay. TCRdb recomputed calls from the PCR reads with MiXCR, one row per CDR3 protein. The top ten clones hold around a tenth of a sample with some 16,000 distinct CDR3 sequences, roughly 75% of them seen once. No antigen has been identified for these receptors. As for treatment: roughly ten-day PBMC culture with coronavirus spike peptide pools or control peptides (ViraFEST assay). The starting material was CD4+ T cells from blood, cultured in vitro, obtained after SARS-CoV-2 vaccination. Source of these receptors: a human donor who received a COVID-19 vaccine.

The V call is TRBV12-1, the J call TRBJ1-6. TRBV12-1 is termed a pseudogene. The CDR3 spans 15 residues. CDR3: CASSFGGGVGSPLHF. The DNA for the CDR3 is TGTGCCAGCAGCTTTGGGGGAGGGGTGGGTTCACCCCTCCACTTT.

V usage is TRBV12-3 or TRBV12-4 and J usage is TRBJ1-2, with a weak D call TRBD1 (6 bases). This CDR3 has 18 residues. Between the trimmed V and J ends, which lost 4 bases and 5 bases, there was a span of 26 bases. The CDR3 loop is CASSSRGGATFRDYGYTF. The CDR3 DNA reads TGTGCCAGCAGTTCCCGGGGGGGGGCTACATTCAGAGATTATGGCTACACCTTC.

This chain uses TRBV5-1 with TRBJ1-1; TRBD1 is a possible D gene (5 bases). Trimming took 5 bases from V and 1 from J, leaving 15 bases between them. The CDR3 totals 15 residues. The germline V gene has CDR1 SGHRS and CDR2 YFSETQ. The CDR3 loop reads CASSGDVRSNTEAFF. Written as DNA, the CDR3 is TGCGCCAGCAGTGGGGACGTGCGTTCGAACACTGAAGCTTTCTTT.

Here the CDR3 DNA reads TGCAGTGCTAGCCGACAGGGTGAAGCTTTCTTT. This sequence encodes CSASRQGEAFF. V and J are TRBV20-1 and TRBJ1-1; 7 bases fit TRBD1. The CDR3 loop spans 11 amino acids. The V and J ends lost 3 bases and 7 bases, in that order; junction bases with no gene match: 2. Germline V gene sequence: CDR1 DFQATT, CDR2 SNEGSKA (reference sequence).

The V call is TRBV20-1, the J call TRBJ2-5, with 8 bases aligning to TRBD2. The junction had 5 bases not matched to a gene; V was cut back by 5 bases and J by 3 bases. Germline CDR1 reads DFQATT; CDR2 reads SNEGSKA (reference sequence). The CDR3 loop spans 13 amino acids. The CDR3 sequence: CSAFRGGEETQYF. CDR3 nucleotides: TGCAGTGCTTTTCGGGGGGGTGAAGAGACCCAGTACTTC.

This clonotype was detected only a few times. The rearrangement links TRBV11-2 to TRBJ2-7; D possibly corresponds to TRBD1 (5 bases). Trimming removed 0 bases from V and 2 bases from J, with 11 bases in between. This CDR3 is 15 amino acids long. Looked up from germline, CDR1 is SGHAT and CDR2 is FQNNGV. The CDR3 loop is CASSLDSQGTYEQYF. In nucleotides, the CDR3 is TGTGCCAGCAGCTTAGATAGTCAGGGAACCTACGAGCAGTACTTC.

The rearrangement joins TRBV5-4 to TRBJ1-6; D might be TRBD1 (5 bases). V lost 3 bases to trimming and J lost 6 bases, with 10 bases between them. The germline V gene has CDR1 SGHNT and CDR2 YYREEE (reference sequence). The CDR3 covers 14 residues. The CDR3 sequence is CASSSGLTNSPLHF. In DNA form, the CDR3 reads TGTGCCAGCAGCTCGGGACTGACTAATTCACCCCTCCACTTT. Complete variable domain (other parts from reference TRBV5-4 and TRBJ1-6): ETGVTQSPTHLIKTRGQQVTLRCSSQSGHNTVSWYQQALGQGPQFIFQYYREEENGRGNFPPRFSGLQFPNYSSELNVNALELDDSALYLCASSSGLTNSPLHFGNGTRLTVT.

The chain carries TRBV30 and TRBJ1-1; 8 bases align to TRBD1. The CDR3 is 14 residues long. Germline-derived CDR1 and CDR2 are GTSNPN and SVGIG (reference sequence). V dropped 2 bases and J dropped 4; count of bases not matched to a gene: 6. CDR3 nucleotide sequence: TGTGCCTGGAGTCTCAGGGGGCCGGGCACTGAAGCTTTCTTT. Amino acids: CAWSLRGPGTEAFF. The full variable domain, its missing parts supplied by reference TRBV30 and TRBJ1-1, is SQTIHQWPATLVQPVGSPLSLECTVEGTSNPNLYWYRQAAGRGLQLLFYSVGIGQISSEVPQNLSASRPQDRQFILSSKKLLLSDSGFYLCAWSLRGPGTEAFFGQGTRLTVV.

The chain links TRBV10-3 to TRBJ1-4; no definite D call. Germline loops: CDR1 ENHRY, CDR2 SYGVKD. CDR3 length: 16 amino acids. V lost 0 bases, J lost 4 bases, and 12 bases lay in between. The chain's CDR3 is CAISESIQRVNEKLFF. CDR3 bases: TGTGCCATCAGTGAGTCGATCCAGAGGGTTAATGAAAAACTGTTTTTT.

In DNA, the CDR3 is TGTGCCAGCAGTTACTCCGGGACAGGGAATTCACCCCTCCACTTT. It specifies CASSYSGTGNSPLHF. The V and J genes are TRBV6-5 and TRBJ1-6, with TRBD1 identical over 9 bases. This CDR3 region has 15 residues. V lost 0 bases to trimming and J lost 7 bases; unmatched junction nucleotides: 1. CDR1 MNHEY and CDR2 SVGAGI come from the germline V gene.

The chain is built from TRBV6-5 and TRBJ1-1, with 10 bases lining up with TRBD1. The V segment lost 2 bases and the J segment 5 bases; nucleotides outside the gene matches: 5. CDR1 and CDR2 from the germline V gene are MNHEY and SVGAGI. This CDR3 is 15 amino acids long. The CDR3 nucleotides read TGTGCCAGCAGTTACCCGGGGACAGGGGAAACTGAAGCTTTCTTT. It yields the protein CASSYPGTGETEAFF.

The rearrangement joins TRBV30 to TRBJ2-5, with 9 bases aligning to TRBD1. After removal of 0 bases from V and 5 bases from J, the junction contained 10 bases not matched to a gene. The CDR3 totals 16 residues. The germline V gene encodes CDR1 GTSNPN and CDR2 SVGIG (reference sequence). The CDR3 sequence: CAWSVPPGQGMETQYF. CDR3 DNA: TGTGCCTGGAGTGTTCCCCCGGGACAGGGAATGGAGACCCAGTACTTC.

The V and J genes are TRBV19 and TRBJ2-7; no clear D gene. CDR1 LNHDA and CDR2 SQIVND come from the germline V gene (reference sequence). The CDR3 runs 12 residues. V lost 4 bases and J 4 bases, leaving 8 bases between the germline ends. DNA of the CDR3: TGTGCCAGTAGTAGCCAGCCATACGAGCAGTACTTC. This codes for CASSSQPYEQYF.

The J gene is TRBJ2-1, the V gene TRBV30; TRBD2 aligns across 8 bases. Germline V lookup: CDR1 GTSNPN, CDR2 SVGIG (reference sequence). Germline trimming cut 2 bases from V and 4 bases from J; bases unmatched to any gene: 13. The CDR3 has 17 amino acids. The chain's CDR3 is CAWSPGDSGVPYNEQFF. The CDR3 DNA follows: TGTGCCTGGAGTCCGGGAGATAGCGGGGTACCATACAATGAGCAGTTCTTC.

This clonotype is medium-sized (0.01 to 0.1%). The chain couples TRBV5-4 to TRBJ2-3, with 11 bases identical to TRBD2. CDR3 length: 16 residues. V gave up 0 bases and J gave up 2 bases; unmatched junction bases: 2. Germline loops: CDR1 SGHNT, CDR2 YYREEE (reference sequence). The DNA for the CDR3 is TGTGCCAGCAGCTTGGTAGCGGGGGGGAACACAGATACGCAGTATTTT. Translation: CASSLVAGGNTDTQYF.

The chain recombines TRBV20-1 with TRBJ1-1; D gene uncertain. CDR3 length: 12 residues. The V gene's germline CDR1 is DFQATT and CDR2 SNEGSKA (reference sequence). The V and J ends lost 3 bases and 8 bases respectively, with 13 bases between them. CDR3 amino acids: CSARASTPEAFF. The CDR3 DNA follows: TGCAGTGCTAGGGCATCGACTCCCGAAGCTTTCTTT.

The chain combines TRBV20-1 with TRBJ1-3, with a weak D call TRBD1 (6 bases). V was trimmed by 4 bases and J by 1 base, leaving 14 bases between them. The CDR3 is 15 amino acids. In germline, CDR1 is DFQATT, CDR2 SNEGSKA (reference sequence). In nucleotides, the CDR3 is TGCAGTGCTACGAACAGGGCTGGATCTGGAAACACCATATATTTT. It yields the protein CSATNRAGSGNTIYF.

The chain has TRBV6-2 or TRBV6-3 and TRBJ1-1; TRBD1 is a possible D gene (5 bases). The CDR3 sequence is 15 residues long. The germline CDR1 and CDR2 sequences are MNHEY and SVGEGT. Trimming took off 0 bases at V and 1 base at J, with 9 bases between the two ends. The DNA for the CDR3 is TGTGCCAGCAGTTACTCGCTGGGGCAGAACACTGAAGCTTTCTTT. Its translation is CASSYSLGQNTEAFF.

CDR3: CASSLAAGDDTQYF. The CDR3 DNA sequence: TGCGCCAGCAGCTTGGCTGCGGGGGACGATACGCAGTATTTT. The chain carries TRBV5-1 and TRBJ2-3; 7 bases fit TRBD2. In germline, CDR1 is SGHRS, CDR2 YFSETQ. This CDR3 spans 14 amino acids. V lost 0 bases, J lost 6 bases, and 4 bases stayed unmatched.

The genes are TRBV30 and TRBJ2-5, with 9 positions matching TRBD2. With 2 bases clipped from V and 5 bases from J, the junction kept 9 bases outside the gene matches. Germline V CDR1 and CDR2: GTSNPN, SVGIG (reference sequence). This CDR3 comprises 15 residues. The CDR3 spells CAWSSSGTFGETQYF. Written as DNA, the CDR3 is TGTGCCTGGAGTTCTAGCGGGACCTTCGGGGAGACCCAGTACTTC.

The CDR3 sequence: CSATDPGTYLIGSPLHF. The CDR3 DNA reads TGCAGTGCTACTGACCCCGGGACCTACCTTATCGGTTCACCCCTCCACTTT. The V call is TRBV20-1, the J call TRBJ1-6, with a possible D match to TRBD1 (5 bases). Germline CDR1 reads DFQATT; CDR2 reads SNEGSKA (reference sequence). The V gene lost 4 bases and the J gene lost 9 bases, with 25 bases spanning the gap. The CDR3 length is 17 residues.

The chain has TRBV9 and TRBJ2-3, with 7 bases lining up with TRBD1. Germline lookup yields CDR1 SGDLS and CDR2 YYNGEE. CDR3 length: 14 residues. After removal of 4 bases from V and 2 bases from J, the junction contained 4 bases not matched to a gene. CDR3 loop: CASSFGTATDTQYF. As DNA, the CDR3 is TGTGCCAGCAGCTTTGGGACAGCCACAGATACGCAGTATTTT.

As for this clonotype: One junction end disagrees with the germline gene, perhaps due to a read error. In DNA, the CDR3 is TGTGCCAGCAGCTTGGGGGGTCGGGGTGGCAATCAGCCCCAGCATTTT. Translated: CASSLGGRGGNQPQHF. The V gene is TRBV5-3, the J gene TRBJ1-5; D possibly corresponds to TRBD1 (5 bases). TRBV5-3 is an ORF, and what it does is uncertain. CDR3 length: 16 amino acids.

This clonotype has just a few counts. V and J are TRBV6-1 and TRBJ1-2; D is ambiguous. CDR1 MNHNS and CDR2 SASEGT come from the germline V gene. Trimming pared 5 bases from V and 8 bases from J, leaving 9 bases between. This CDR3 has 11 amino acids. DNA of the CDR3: TGTGCCAGCAGTCCGGACGGAGGCTACACCTTC. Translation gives CASSPDGGYTF.

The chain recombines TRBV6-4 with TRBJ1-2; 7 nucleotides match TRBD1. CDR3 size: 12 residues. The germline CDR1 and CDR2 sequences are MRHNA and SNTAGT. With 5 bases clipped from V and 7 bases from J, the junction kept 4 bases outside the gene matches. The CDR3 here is CASSSPGGGYTF. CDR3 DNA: TGTGCCAGCAGTTCACCAGGGGGTGGCTACACCTTC.

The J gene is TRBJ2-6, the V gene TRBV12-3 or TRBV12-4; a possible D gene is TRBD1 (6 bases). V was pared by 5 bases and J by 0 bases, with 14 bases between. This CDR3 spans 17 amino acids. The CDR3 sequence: CASSNFRTASGANVLTF. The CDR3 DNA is TGTGCCAGCAGTAACTTTAGGACAGCCTCTGGGGCCAACGTCCTGACTTTC.

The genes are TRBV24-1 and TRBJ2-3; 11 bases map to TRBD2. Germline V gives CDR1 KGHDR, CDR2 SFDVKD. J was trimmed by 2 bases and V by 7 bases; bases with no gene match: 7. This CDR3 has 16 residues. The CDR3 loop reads CATRPTSGVPTDTQYF. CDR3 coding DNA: TGTGCCACCAGGCCGACTAGCGGGGTACCCACAGATACGCAGTATTTT.

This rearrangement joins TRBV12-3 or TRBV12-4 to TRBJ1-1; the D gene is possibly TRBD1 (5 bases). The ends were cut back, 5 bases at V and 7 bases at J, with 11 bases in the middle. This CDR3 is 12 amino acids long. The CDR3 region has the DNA TGTGCCAGCAGTCCTGACAGCGGTGAAGCTTTCTTT. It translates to CASSPDSGEAFF.

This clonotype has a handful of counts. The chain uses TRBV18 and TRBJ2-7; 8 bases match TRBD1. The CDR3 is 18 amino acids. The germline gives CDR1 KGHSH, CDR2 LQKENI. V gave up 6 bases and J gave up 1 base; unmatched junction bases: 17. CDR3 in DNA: TGTGCCAGCTCCCCCCGTAAGCCGGACAGGGATGTGTCCTACGAGCAGTACTTC. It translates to CASSPRKPDRDVSYEQYF.

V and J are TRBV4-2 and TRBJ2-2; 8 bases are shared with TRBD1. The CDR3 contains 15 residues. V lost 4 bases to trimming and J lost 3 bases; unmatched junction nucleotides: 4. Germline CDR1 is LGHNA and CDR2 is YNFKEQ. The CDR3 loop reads CASSLMDRDTGELFF. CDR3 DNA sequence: TGTGCCAGCAGCCTTATGGACAGGGACACCGGGGAGCTGTTTTTT.

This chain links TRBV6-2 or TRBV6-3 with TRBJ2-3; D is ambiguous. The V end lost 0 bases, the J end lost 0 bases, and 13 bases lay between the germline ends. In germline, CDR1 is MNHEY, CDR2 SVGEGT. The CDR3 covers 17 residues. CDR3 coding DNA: TGTGCCAGCAGTTACTCCCCGGACCGCTCTAGCACAGATACGCAGTATTTT. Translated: CASSYSPDRSSTDTQYF.

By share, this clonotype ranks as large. DNA for the CDR3: TGTGCCTGGAACTCAGGTTCCGGCTGGAATTCACCCCTCCACTTT. Translating it yields CAWNSGSGWNSPLHF. This chain joins TRBV30 and TRBJ1-6; no firm D call. The CDR3 runs to 15 residues. The germline V and J ends were trimmed by 4 bases and 7 bases, with 17 bases remaining between them. From germline, CDR1 is GTSNPN and CDR2 SVGIG (reference sequence).